Listed below are T cell receptor beta chains from one sample, sequenced in a study of T-cell memory formation after mild COVID-19. MiXCR was run by TCRdb on the 5' RACE reads, yielding one entry per CDR3 protein. The sample has 200,000 to 250,000 distinct CDR3 sequences, 9.5% seen once. Sequenced material: PBMCs or a T cell subset sorted from them (not recorded which). Receptors were obtained from a man aged 18 to 30 who had mild COVID-19 (a few samples of this study predate the infection). Cell type and time point are not known. The CDR3 runs from the conserved cysteine through the conserved F or W. D genes are given only for firm matches. Only part of the rows carry a size: once, few, many, or a class if the clone is expanded.

size | D | J | V | CDR3 | DNA
- | TRBD1 | TRBJ1-1 | TRBV5-1 | CASSLTTGGFDTEAFF | TGCGCCAGCAGCTTGACGACAGGGGGCTTCGACACTGAAGCTTTCTTT
few | - | TRBJ1-2 | TRBV7-9 | CASSSPDGRTYGYTF | TGTGCCAGCAGCTCCCCTGATGGGCGTACCTATGGCTACACCTTC
- | - | TRBJ1-1 | TRBV11-2 | CASSLDLGGTEAFF | TGTGCCAGCAGCTTAGATTTGGGTGGAACTGAAGCTTTCTTT
- | TRBD1 | TRBJ2-4 | TRBV9 | CASSVGGTGNIQYF | TGTGCCAGCAGCGTAGGTGGGACAGGGAACATTCAGTACTTC
many | - | TRBJ2-5 | TRBV12-3/TRBV12-4 | CASSPNPTGTETQYF | TGTGCCAGCAGTCCTAACCCTACAGGGACCGAGACCCAGTACTTC
many | - | TRBJ2-5 | TRBV7-8 | CASRNLRGRRETQYF | TGTGCCAGCAGGAACCTTCGGGGGCGCCGGGAGACCCAGTACTTC
- | TRBD2 | TRBJ2-1 | TRBV5-1 | CASSGGGSRTSGYNEQFF | TGCGCCAGCAGCGGTGGGGGGAGTAGGACTAGCGGATACAATGAGCAGTTCTTC
few | - | TRBJ2-5 | TRBV19 | CASSPGQAGETQYF | TGTGCCAGTAGTCCGGGACAAGCGGGGGAGACCCAGTACTTC
- | TRBD1 | TRBJ2-5 | TRBV5-1 | CASSSRTGGQKETQYF | TGCGCCAGCAGCTCAAGGACAGGGGGCCAGAAGGAGACCCAGTACTTC
- | - | TRBJ1-1 | TRBV6-6 | CASIQMVGNTEAFF | TGTGCCAGCATCCAAATGGTTGGAAACACTGAAGCTTTCTTT
few | TRBD1 | TRBJ2-5 | TRBV7-9 | CASVGQAQETQYF | TGTGCCAGCGTGGGACAGGCTCAAGAGACCCAGTACTTC
- | - | TRBJ2-1 | TRBV7-7 | CASSLKLDSYNEQFF | TGTGCCAGCAGCTTAAAACTAGATTCCTACAATGAGCAGTTCTTC
many | TRBD1 | TRBJ2-1 | TRBV28 | CASSLGAGGTREQFF | TGTGCCAGCAGTTTAGGGGCAGGGGGCACGCGGGAGCAGTTCTTC
few | - | TRBJ2-7 | TRBV9 | CASSVGVEGTYEQYF | TGTGCCAGCAGCGTCGGTGTAGAGGGGACCTACGAGCAGTACTTC
few | - | TRBJ1-1 | TRBV14 | CASSRRLAGAGTEAFF | TGTGCCAGCAGCCGAAGGCTAGCAGGGGCGGGCACTGAAGCTTTCTTT
- | TRBD2 | TRBJ2-7 | TRBV5-1 | CASSLGAVSGGNYEQYF | TGCGCCAGCAGCTTGGGAGCTGTTAGCGGGGGGAACTACGAGCAGTACTTC
- | - | TRBJ1-4 | TRBV7-2 | CASSLHNTEKLFF | TGTGCCAGCAGCTTGCATAACACTGAAAAACTGTTTTTT
many | TRBD1 | TRBJ2-5 | TRBV12-3/TRBV12-4 | CASSRTGKETQYF | TGTGCCAGCAGCCGGACAGGGAAGGAGACCCAGTACTTC
few | TRBD2 | TRBJ2-7 | TRBV5-1 | CASSSAPGGGGEQYF | TGCGCCAGCAGCTCTGCTCCGGGAGGGGGAGGCGAGCAGTACTTC
- | - | TRBJ2-2 | TRBV3-1 | CASSQDHARGELFF | TGTGCCAGCAGCCAAGATCACGCACGCGGGGAGCTGTTTTTT
few | - | TRBJ2-3 | TRBV11-2 | CASARAGGTQYF | TGTGCCAGCGCCAGAGCTGGAGGTACGCAGTATTTT
- | - | TRBJ1-1 | TRBV20-1 | CSARLLGNSNTEAFF | TGCAGTGCTAGATTACTAGGGAACTCTAACACTGAAGCTTTCTTT
few | - | TRBJ1-2 | TRBV3-1 | CASSHLYQGSTGYTF | TGTGCCAGCAGCCACTTGTACCAGGGTTCGACAGGCTACACCTTC
many | - | TRBJ2-7 | TRBV6-6 | CASSPPGVRDEQYF | TGTGCCAGCAGTCCCCCTGGGGTTCGGGACGAGCAGTACTTC
few | - | TRBJ2-7 | TRBV4-2 | CASSQPGSSYEQYF | TGTGCCAGCAGCCAACCCGGGAGCTCCTACGAGCAGTACTTC
many | TRBD1 | TRBJ2-5 | TRBV4-1 | CASSPDRDKTQYF | TGCGCCAGCAGCCCGGACAGGGACAAGACCCAGTACTTC
once | - | TRBJ1-4 | TRBV7-9 | CASSFKAKGGDFEKLFF | TGTGCCAGCAGCTTTAAAGCTAAAGGTGGGGACTTTGAAAAACTGTTTTTT
- | - | TRBJ1-2 | TRBV12-3/TRBV12-4 | CASSPGGRDGYTF | TGTGCCAGCAGTCCCGGGGGGCGGGATGGCTACACCTTC
many | TRBD1 | TRBJ2-5 | TRBV5-1 | CASSPTGGGETQYF | TGCGCCAGCTCACCAACAGGGGGCGGGGAGACCCAGTACTTC
- | TRBD2 | TRBJ2-3 | TRBV28 | CASTLAGGGIDTQYF | TGTGCCAGCACTCTAGCGGGGGGTGGAATAGATACGCAGTATTTT
- | TRBD2 | TRBJ2-3 | TRBV7-2 | CASIRSGGAVTDTQYF | TGTGCCAGCATCCGTAGCGGGGGGGCCGTCACAGATACGCAGTATTTT
few | TRBD2 | TRBJ2-1 | TRBV20-1 | CSARWGGYYNEQFF | TGCAGTGCTAGGTGGGGGGGGTACTACAATGAGCAGTTCTTC
many | - | TRBJ1-3 | TRBV4-3 | CASSQDQGAGNTIYF | TGCGCCAGCAGCCAAGACCAGGGTGCTGGAAACACCATATATTTT
- | - | TRBJ2-2 | TRBV24-1 | CATSDVTVPGELFF | TGTGCCACCAGTGATGTGACAGTACCCGGGGAGCTGTTTTTT
few | - | TRBJ2-7 | TRBV7-8 | CASSLVSQLSYEQYF | TGTGCCAGCAGCTTAGTCTCCCAGCTTTCCTACGAGCAGTACTTC
many | TRBD2 | TRBJ2-3 | TRBV9 | CASSVAAGASDTQYF | TGTGCCAGCAGCGTAGCAGCGGGGGCGTCAGATACGCAGTATTTT
- | TRBD2 | TRBJ2-4 | TRBV2 | CASMGEGRNIQYF | TGTGCCAGCATGGGGGAGGGAAGAAACATTCAGTACTTC
few | TRBD1 | TRBJ2-4 | TRBV18 | CASSPQGAENIQYF | TGTGCCAGCTCACCACAGGGGGCTGAAAACATTCAGTACTTC
- | - | TRBJ1-5 | TRBV7-2 | CASSLMPINQPQHF | TGTGCCAGCAGCTTAATGCCCATAAATCAGCCCCAGCATTTT
- | - | TRBJ2-1 | TRBV4-3 | CASSPEASSYNEQFF | TGCGCCAGCAGCCCCGAGGCGAGCTCCTACAATGAGCAGTTCTTC